The rows below give T cell receptor beta chains drawn from one sample of a study of T cell repertoires in cytomegalovirus infection. MiXCR, run by TCRdb on the reads, gives a single entry per CDR3 protein. Among around 200,000 distinct CDR3 sequences listed, about 40% were seen once. These receptors have no identified antigens. The specimen was CD8+ T cells from cultured PBMCs, collected from culture after CMV antigen stimulation. The receptors derive from a human donor in good health (CMV status not recorded). Some clones in this sample may be carry-over from other donors' samples. CDR3s include the opening cysteine and the closing phenylalanine or tryptophan. The D gene is left open where the match is weak. Clone size is stated in some rows and not others, as once, few, many or a class when expanded.

-	-	TRBV7-8	TRBJ1-5	TGTGCCAGCAAAATAACCCCGGAAGGCAATCAGCCCCAGCATTTT	CASKITPEGNQPQHF
-	TRBD2	TRBV2	TRBJ2-5	TGTGCCAGCAGTGATCACCGGACTAGCGAAGAGACCCAGTACTTC	CASSDHRTSEETQYF
-	TRBD1	TRBV10-3	TRBJ1-1	TGTGCCATCAAGGACAGGGTGAACACTGAAGCTTTCTTT	CAIKDRVNTEAFF
few	-	TRBV7-6	TRBJ2-1	TGTGCCAGCAGCCAACTTAGCCCACAGGGAGGGTCCGGCTCCTACAATGAGCAGTTCTTC	CASSQLSPQGGSGSYNEQFF
few	-	TRBV27	TRBJ1-2	TGTGCCAGCAGTCCCGGGACGGTTTACTATGGCTACACCTTC	CASSPGTVYYGYTF
few	TRBD2	TRBV12-3/TRBV12-4	TRBJ2-1	TGTGCCAGCAGTTTAAGACTAGCGGGGGGGCCTGGTGAGCAGTTCTTC	CASSLRLAGGPGEQFF
-	-	TRBV20-1	TRBJ2-5	TGCAGTGCTAGAGATACCATAGCGGCCCTAGAGACCCAGTACTTC	CSARDTIAALETQYF
-	-	TRBV7-2	TRBJ1-6	TGTGCCAGCAGTTTTATAGGGTCACCCCTCCACTTT	CASSFIGSPLHF
-	TRBD2	TRBV12-3/TRBV12-4	TRBJ2-1	TGTGCCAGCAGATCCGGGACTATCAATGAGCAGTTCTTC	CASRSGTINEQFF
few	-	TRBV6-6	TRBJ1-1	TGTGCCAGCAGTTACCCTGAAGCTTTCTTT	CASSYPEAFF
few	-	TRBV10-2	TRBJ2-7	TGCGCCAGCAGTGGGCCCTACGAGCAGTACTTC	CASSGPYEQYF
-	TRBD2	TRBV10-3	TRBJ2-1	TGTGCCATCAGTGAAGGAGCGGGAGCCTTTGAGCAGTTCTTC	CAISEGAGAFEQFF
-	-	TRBV20-1	TRBJ1-2	TGCAGTGCTCCGCCCAAAGGGGACCCTGGCTACACCTTC	CSAPPKGDPGYTF
-	-	TRBV27	TRBJ2-3	TGTGCCAGCCTACAGAAGACGGGCACAGATACGCAGTATTTT	CASLQKTGTDTQYF
-	TRBD2	TRBV2	TRBJ2-7	TGTGCCAGCAGCCCGGGGCTAGCGGGATTGTACGAGCAGTACTTC	CASSPGLAGLYEQYF
-	-	TRBV5-3	TRBJ1-1	TGTGCCAGCAGGCCGTGGGGGGGACTGAACACTGAAGCTTTCTTT	CASRPWGGLNTEAFF
few	-	TRBV6-1	TRBJ2-1	TGTGCCAGCAGTGAAGAGGAGGGGGCATATGAGCAGTTCTTC	CASSEEEGAYEQFF
-	TRBD2	TRBV4-1	TRBJ2-1	TGCGCCAGCAGCCAAGAAAACCCTAGCGGGGGAAATGAGCAGTTCTTC	CASSQENPSGGNEQFF
-	TRBD2	TRBV28	TRBJ2-3	TGTGCCAGCAGCCTGGGACTAGCGGGAGTACGGGAAACAGATACGCAGTATTTT	CASSLGLAGVRETDTQYF
many	-	TRBV7-6	TRBJ2-1	TGTGCCAGCAGCTTAGCTGTTTACAATGAGCAGTTCTTC	CASSLAVYNEQFF
-	TRBD1	TRBV27	TRBJ1-2	TGTGCCAGCAGTTTGCGGGTGGACAGGAAGTCTTACTATGGCTACACCTTC	CASSLRVDRKSYYGYTF
-	-	TRBV12-3/TRBV12-4	TRBJ2-7	TGTGCCAGCAGCGCAAGGAAAGGAGAGCAGTACTTC	CASSARKGEQYF
once	-	TRBV5-6	TRBJ2-1	TGTGCCAGCAGCCCGGACTTCTACAATGAGCAGTTCTTC	CASSPDFYNEQFF
-	TRBD2	TRBV11-2	TRBJ2-5	TGTGCCAGCAACGGGGGAGGCGGGGGGACCCAGTACTTC	CASNGGGGGTQYF
-	-	TRBV14	TRBJ1-2	TGTGCCAGCAGCCAAGATGGGGTGAGGAACTATGGCTACACCTTC	CASSQDGVRNYGYTF
-	TRBD2	TRBV20-1	TRBJ2-7	TGCAGTGCTAGGATGGGACTAGCGGGAGGGATCCCCCACGAGCAGTACTTC	CSARMGLAGGIPHEQYF
few	-	TRBV11-2	TRBJ1-4	TGTGCCAGCAGTCCCCGGAACGAAAAACTGTTTTTT	CASSPRNEKLFF
few	TRBD1	TRBV12-3/TRBV12-4	TRBJ2-7	TGTGCCAGCAGTGGGACAGGGGAAGGCGAGCAGTACTTC	CASSGTGEGEQYF
many	TRBD2	TRBV7-6	TRBJ2-1	TGTGCCAGCAGCTTAGAAGCGGGAGAGAGAAATGAGCAGTTCTTC	CASSLEAGERNEQFF
few	-	TRBV7-9	TRBJ2-7	TGTGTAACTTGGGGGGACTCAACCTACGAGCAGTACTTC	CVTWGDSTYEQYF
-	TRBD2	TRBV6-5	TRBJ2-2	TGTGCCAGCACCCTAATGAGGGGAGGTACTAGCGGGAACACCGGGGAGCTGTTTTTT	CASTLMRGGTSGNTGELFF
few	-	TRBV11-1	TRBJ1-1	TGTGCCAGCAGCTTTTTGCGGAACACTGAAGCTTTCTTT	CASSFLRNTEAFF
few	TRBD2	TRBV11-3	TRBJ2-1	TGTGCCAGCAGCTTAGCCAGCGGGAGAGATGAGCAGTTCTTC	CASSLASGRDEQFF
-	-	TRBV27	TRBJ1-6	TGTGCCAGCAGTTTAAAGAAAGGGAAGGGACGGGCGGGTAATTCACCCCTCCACTTT	CASSLKKGKGRAGNSPLHF
-	-	TRBV7-2	TRBJ2-1	TGTGCCAGCAGCTTAACATCGGGACCCTTATACAATGAGCAGTTCTTC	CASSLTSGPLYNEQFF
-	TRBD1	TRBV11-2	TRBJ2-1	TGTGCCAGCAGCGACCGACAGGGGCGACTCTCCTACAATGAGCAGTTCTTC	CASSDRQGRLSYNEQFF
-	-	TRBV7-6	TRBJ1-5	TGTGCCAGCAGCTTAGGGGGACTGAGGCAGCCCCAGCATTTT	CASSLGGLRQPQHF
-	-	TRBV20-1	TRBJ1-1	TGCAGTGCAGTAAGGAGTGAAGCTTTCTTT	CSAVRSEAFF
-	-	TRBV2	TRBJ2-7	TGTGCCAGCAGTGCGGTAGAGTACGAGCAGTACTTC	CASSAVEYEQYF
-	-	TRBV11-2	TRBJ2-7	TGTGCCAGCAGCTTTCCGGGACACCTGATCCACGAGCAGTACTTC	CASSFPGHLIHEQYF
-	-	TRBV28	TRBJ2-1	TGTGCCAGCAGTTTCGGTAACAATGAGCAGTTCTTC	CASSFGNNEQFF
-	TRBD1	TRBV28	TRBJ1-5	TGTGCCAGCAGTTCTGGGACAGGGGGAGGAAGCAATCAGCCCCAGCATTTT	CASSSGTGGGSNQPQHF
few	-	TRBV7-8	TRBJ1-3	TGTGCCAGCAGCGGACACTCTGGAAACACCATATATTTT	CASSGHSGNTIYF
-	TRBD2	TRBV11-2	TRBJ2-5	TGTGCCAGCAGCTTAGCAGGTAGCGGGAGCTCGGGGACCCAGTACTTC	CASSLAGSGSSGTQYF
few	-	TRBV20-1	TRBJ2-4	TGCAGTGCTAGAGAGGGACTAGCCAAAAACATTCAGTACTTC	CSAREGLAKNIQYF
-	TRBD1	TRBV7-9	TRBJ2-7	TGTGCCAGCAGCTTGTTCGGACAGGGTTCTTCCTACGAGCAGTACTTC	CASSLFGQGSSYEQYF
few	-	TRBV27	TRBJ2-1	TGTGCCAGTAATCCGACAGGCCCCGTCCACAATGAGCAGTTCTTC	CASNPTGPVHNEQFF
-	-	TRBV7-3	TRBJ2-2	TGTGCCAGCAGCTCGACAGAAATCCCCGGGGAGCTGTTTTTT	CASSSTEIPGELFF
-	TRBD2	TRBV20-1	TRBJ2-7	TGCAGTGCGCGGGACTGGGAGGGCGGGGAGCAGTACTTC	CSARDWEGGEQYF
-	-	TRBV19	TRBJ1-1	TGTGCCAGTAGTATCAGGGGAAAGACTGAAGCTTTCTTT	CASSIRGKTEAFF
-	-	TRBV20-1	TRBJ1-5	TGCAGTGCTAGCGGGGGTTTAAGCAATCAGCCCCAGCATTTT	CSASGGLSNQPQHF
few	-	TRBV7-9	TRBJ2-7	TGTGCCAGCAGCTACCATGTGGGGGCGGGAGCGGACTACGAGCAGTACTTC	CASSYHVGAGADYEQYF
-	TRBD2	TRBV12-3/TRBV12-4	TRBJ2-3	TGTGCAAGCAGTTCCCTAGCGGGGGGACTCACAGATACGAAGTATTTT	CASSSLAGGLTDTKYF
-	-	TRBV24-1	TRBJ1-1	TGTGCCACCAGTGATCGGTCCTCCGCCGCGGAAGCTTTCTTT	CATSDRSSAAEAFF